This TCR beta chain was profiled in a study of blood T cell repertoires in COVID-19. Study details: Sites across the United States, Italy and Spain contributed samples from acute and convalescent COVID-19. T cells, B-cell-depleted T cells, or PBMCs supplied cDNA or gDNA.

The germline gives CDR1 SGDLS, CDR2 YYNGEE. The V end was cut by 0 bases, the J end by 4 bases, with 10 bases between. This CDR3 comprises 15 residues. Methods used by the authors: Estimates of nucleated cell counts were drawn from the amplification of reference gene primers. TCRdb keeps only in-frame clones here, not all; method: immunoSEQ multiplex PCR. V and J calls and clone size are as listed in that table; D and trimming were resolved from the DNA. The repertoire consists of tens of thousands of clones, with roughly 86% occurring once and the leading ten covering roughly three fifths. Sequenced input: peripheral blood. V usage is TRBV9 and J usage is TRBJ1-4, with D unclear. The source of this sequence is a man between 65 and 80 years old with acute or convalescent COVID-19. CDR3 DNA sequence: TGTGCCAGCAGCGTAGGAATCGGAGGTAATGAAAAACTGTTTTTT. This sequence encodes CASSVGIGGNEKLFF. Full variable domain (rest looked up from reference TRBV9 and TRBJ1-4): DSGVTQTPKHLITATGQRVTLRCSPRSGDLSVYWYQQSLDQGLQFLIQYYNGEERAKGNILERFSAQQFPDLHSELNLSSLELGDSALYFCASSVGIGGNEKLFFGSGTQLSVL.